This T cell receptor (beta chain) was observed in a study of control samples from healthy donors and cancer patients. Here immunoSEQ multiplex PCR was the method, and the copy in TCRdb shows in-frame clones only, minus some. The data show around 13,000 clones, roughly 94% seen once. From germline, CDR1 is SQVTM and CDR2 ANQGSEA. Trimming pared 8 bases from V and 2 bases from J, leaving 15 bases between. The CDR3 runs to 13 residues. V usage is TRBV29-1 and J usage is TRBJ2-5, with D tentatively TRBD1 (6 bases). The receptor was derived from a man between 65 and 85 years old with head and neck cancer. The specimen sequenced was PBMCs. The CDR3 DNA is TGCAGCTCAAACACAGGGAATCAAGAGACCCAGTACTTC. This sequence encodes CSSNTGNQETQYF.